One T cell receptor beta chain is described in this entry. The antigen remains unidentified. This specimen comes from a study of Tregs in tolerant kidney transplant recipients. Study information: Recipients received nonmyeloablative bone marrow transplants from related graft donors, with transient mixed chimerism. General observations from the study: The small number of patients limits these findings pending further validation. Tregs expanded with activated donor B cells seemed most donor-specific.

Trimming cost V 5 bases and J 5 bases; bases outside gene matches: 13. CDR1 MDHEN and CDR2 SYDVKM come from the germline V gene. This CDR3 is built from 16 residues. Thawed PBMCs were rested overnight at 37°C with 200 IU/ml IL-2 before regulatory T cell sorting. Profiling relied on immunoSEQ multiplex PCR, and the TCRdb table lists in-frame clones only, not all of them. The table lists some 62,000 clones, more than 95% of them singletons. This clonotype was obtained from a human donor who received a combined kidney and bone marrow transplant. This sample comprised Tregs from blood, obtained before the transplant. The rearrangement joins TRBV28 to TRBJ2-5; TRBD1 agrees at 8 bases. The CDR3 nucleotides are TGTGCCAGCAGTCCATTTTCACAGGGGGTTGGGGAGACCCAGTACTTC. It specifies CASSPFSQGVGETQYF.